This is a list of T cell receptor beta chains from one sample in a study of cytomegalovirus exposure and HLA in healthy donors. Some clones are missing from TCRdb's copy, which holds only in-frame ones; the method was immunoSEQ multiplex PCR. The data contain 150,000 to 200,000 clones, around 90% of them seen just once; the ten biggest clones take up around 0.93%. What was sequenced was PBMCs. These receptors were collected from a woman under 40 in good health and CMV-seronegative. Both conserved end residues are part of each CDR3. The D gene is left open where the match is weak. Clone sizes are given selectively: once, few, many, or a class where the clone is expanded.

d_gene: TRBD1
j_gene: TRBJ2-7
abundance: .
v_gene: TRBV11-2
CDR3aa: CASSLGLQGAQYF
CDR3nt: TGTGCCAGCAGCTTAGGCCTCCAGGGGGCCCAGTACTTC

d_gene: TRBD1
j_gene: TRBJ1-2
abundance: .
v_gene: TRBV6-1
CDR3aa: CASSERDRGYGYTF
CDR3nt: TGTGCCAGCAGTGAACGGGACAGGGGCTATGGCTACACCTTC

d_gene: TRBD2
j_gene: TRBJ2-1
abundance: .
v_gene: TRBV5-4
CDR3aa: CASRTGLAVDEQFF
CDR3nt: TGTGCCAGCAGAACGGGACTAGCGGTCGATGAGCAGTTCTTC

d_gene: TRBD1
j_gene: TRBJ2-7
abundance: few
v_gene: TRBV5-3
CDR3aa: CANKQGDLSYEQYF
CDR3nt: TGTGCCAACAAACAGGGGGACCTCTCCTACGAGCAGTACTTC

d_gene: .
j_gene: TRBJ1-1
abundance: .
v_gene: TRBV7-8
CDR3aa: CASREASLSPEAFF
CDR3nt: TGTGCCAGCCGGGAGGCCAGCTTGTCCCCTGAAGCTTTCTTT

d_gene: .
j_gene: TRBJ2-3
abundance: .
v_gene: TRBV2
CDR3aa: CASSTTRTDTQYF
CDR3nt: TGTGCCAGCAGTACAACCCGCACAGATACGCAGTATTTT

d_gene: .
j_gene: TRBJ2-3
abundance: once
v_gene: TRBV7-6
CDR3aa: CASSLEPLTSTDTQYF
CDR3nt: TGTGCCAGCAGCTTAGAGCCCTTAACTAGCACAGATACGCAGTATTTT

d_gene: TRBD1
j_gene: TRBJ2-2
abundance: .
v_gene: TRBV4-1
CDR3aa: CASSQGTGDTGELFF
CDR3nt: TGCGCCAGCAGCCAAGGAACAGGGGACACCGGGGAGCTGTTTTTT

d_gene: .
j_gene: TRBJ2-5
abundance: .
v_gene: TRBV27
CDR3aa: CASSLSYSQETQYF
CDR3nt: TGTGCCAGCAGTTTATCGTACTCCCAAGAGACCCAGTACTTC

d_gene: TRBD1
j_gene: TRBJ2-2
abundance: .
v_gene: TRBV5-4
CDR3aa: CASRQGQGPTGELFF
CDR3nt: TGTGCCAGCAGACAGGGACAGGGACCTACCGGGGAGCTGTTTTTT

d_gene: .
j_gene: TRBJ1-1
abundance: .
v_gene: TRBV5-4
CDR3aa: CASSLGGSRLGTEAFF
CDR3nt: TGTGCCAGCAGCTTGGGGGGCTCCAGATTGGGGACTGAAGCTTTCTTT

d_gene: .
j_gene: TRBJ1-2
abundance: once
v_gene: TRBV4-3
CDR3aa: CASSRRDNYGYTF
CDR3nt: TGCGCCAGCAGCCGCCGGGATAACTATGGCTACACCTTC

d_gene: .
j_gene: TRBJ1-1
abundance: .
v_gene: TRBV4-3
CDR3aa: CASSQFRGGEEMNTEAFF
CDR3nt: TGCGCCAGCAGCCAATTCCGTGGGGGCGAAGAAATGAACACTGAAGCTTTCTTT

d_gene: TRBD2
j_gene: TRBJ2-1
abundance: .
v_gene: TRBV6-5
CDR3aa: CASSYSETSGYNEQFF
CDR3nt: TGTGCCAGCAGTTACTCGGAGACTAGCGGCTACAATGAGCAGTTCTTC

d_gene: TRBD2
j_gene: TRBJ2-1
abundance: few
v_gene: TRBV5-1
CDR3aa: CASSSTLGGSNEQFF
CDR3nt: TGCGCCAGCAGCTCGACTCTCGGCGGGAGCAATGAGCAGTTCTTC

d_gene: TRBD1
j_gene: TRBJ1-1
abundance: once
v_gene: TRBV6-1
CDR3aa: CASSVVPTGGITEAFF
CDR3nt: TGTGCCAGCAGTGTCGTCCCGACAGGGGGCATCACTGAAGCTTTCTTT

d_gene: .
j_gene: TRBJ2-7
abundance: .
v_gene: TRBV6-5
CDR3aa: CASSPPGEAPHEQYF
CDR3nt: TGTGCCAGCAGTCCCCCGGGGGAGGCCCCTCACGAGCAGTACTTC

d_gene: TRBD1
j_gene: TRBJ1-1
abundance: .
v_gene: TRBV27
CDR3aa: CASSSARGLGNTEAFF
CDR3nt: TGTGCCAGCAGTTCGGCCAGGGGGCTCGGGAACACTGAAGCTTTCTTT

d_gene: TRBD2
j_gene: TRBJ2-1
abundance: .
v_gene: TRBV9
CDR3aa: CASSVRGGLAGPTGVNEQFF
CDR3nt: TGTGCCAGCAGCGTAAGGGGGGGACTAGCGGGGCCCACGGGGGTCAATGAGCAGTTCTTC

d_gene: .
j_gene: TRBJ1-1
abundance: .
v_gene: TRBV11-2
CDR3aa: CASSLGSMNTEAFF
CDR3nt: TGTGCCAGCAGCTTGGGCAGCATGAACACTGAAGCTTTCTTT

d_gene: .
j_gene: TRBJ1-6
abundance: .
v_gene: TRBV6-5
CDR3aa: CASSSLTASPLHF
CDR3nt: TGTGCCAGCAGTTCTCTAACTGCTTCACCCCTCCACTTT

d_gene: TRBD1
j_gene: TRBJ1-6
abundance: .
v_gene: TRBV9
CDR3aa: CASSVEGGGNSPLHF
CDR3nt: TGTGCCAGCAGCGTAGAAGGGGGCGGTAATTCACCCCTCCACTTT

d_gene: .
j_gene: TRBJ2-7
abundance: .
v_gene: TRBV28
CDR3aa: CASRYSYEQYF
CDR3nt: TGTGCCAGCAGGTACTCCTACGAGCAGTACTTC

d_gene: .
j_gene: TRBJ2-1
abundance: .
v_gene: TRBV19
CDR3aa: CASSRVAIEQFF
CDR3nt: TGTGCCAGTAGTCGAGTAGCGATTGAGCAGTTCTTC

d_gene: .
j_gene: TRBJ1-2
abundance: .
v_gene: TRBV11-2
CDR3aa: CASSWTAYYGYTF
CDR3nt: TGTGCCAGCAGCTGGACTGCTTACTATGGCTACACCTTC

d_gene: .
j_gene: TRBJ1-5
abundance: once
v_gene: TRBV6-1
CDR3aa: CASRVGSVQPQHF
CDR3nt: TGTGCCAGCCGGGTAGGGAGTGTTCAGCCCCAGCATTTT

d_gene: TRBD1
j_gene: TRBJ2-1
abundance: .
v_gene: TRBV9
CDR3aa: CASSVGQGTEQFF
CDR3nt: TGTGCCAGCAGCGTAGGACAGGGAACTGAGCAGTTCTTC

d_gene: TRBD1
j_gene: TRBJ2-1
abundance: .
v_gene: TRBV2
CDR3aa: CASQRTGGHNEQFF
CDR3nt: TGTGCCAGTCAACGGACAGGGGGACATAATGAGCAGTTCTTC

d_gene: .
j_gene: TRBJ2-7
abundance: .
v_gene: TRBV10-1
CDR3aa: CASSPTISYEQYF
CDR3nt: TGCGCCAGCAGTCCCACTATCTCCTACGAGCAGTACTTC

d_gene: .
j_gene: TRBJ1-1
abundance: few
v_gene: TRBV14
CDR3aa: CASTELDRNTEAFF
CDR3nt: TGTGCCAGCACCGAATTGGACAGGAACACTGAAGCTTTCTTT

d_gene: .
j_gene: TRBJ1-1
abundance: .
v_gene: TRBV5-1
CDR3aa: CASSFRARGGTEAFF
CDR3nt: TGCGCCAGCAGCTTCAGGGCGAGGGGGGGGACTGAAGCTTTCTTT

d_gene: .
j_gene: TRBJ1-3
abundance: .
v_gene: TRBV9
CDR3aa: CASSVGAGLGSGNTIYF
CDR3nt: TGTGCCAGCAGCGTAGGCGCGGGCCTTGGGTCTGGAAACACCATATATTTT

d_gene: .
j_gene: TRBJ2-7
abundance: .
v_gene: TRBV7-9
CDR3aa: CASSSVTGPYEQYF
CDR3nt: TGTGCCAGCAGCTCGGTGACAGGACCCTACGAGCAGTACTTC

d_gene: .
j_gene: TRBJ1-2
abundance: .
v_gene: TRBV18
CDR3aa: CASSPRDTGIRGYTF
CDR3nt: TGTGCCAGCTCACCGAGGGACACAGGGATCAGGGGCTACACCTTC

d_gene: .
j_gene: TRBJ2-5
abundance: .
v_gene: TRBV6-1
CDR3aa: CASIPRGVGETQYF
CDR3nt: TGTGCCAGCATCCCCAGGGGCGTTGGGGAGACCCAGTACTTC

d_gene: TRBD1
j_gene: TRBJ2-5
abundance: .
v_gene: TRBV7-8
CDR3aa: CASSWTGQGLKTQYF
CDR3nt: TGTGCCAGCAGCTGGACGGGACAGGGGTTAAAGACCCAGTACTTC

d_gene: TRBD2
j_gene: TRBJ2-1
abundance: .
v_gene: TRBV4-3
CDR3aa: CASSQELPIAGGLYNEQFF
CDR3nt: TGCGCCAGCAGCCAAGAATTACCTATAGCGGGGGGTCTGTACAATGAGCAGTTCTTC

d_gene: TRBD2
j_gene: TRBJ2-7
abundance: .
v_gene: TRBV6-5
CDR3aa: CASSYSGRRGEQYF
CDR3nt: TGTGCCAGCAGTTATAGCGGGAGGAGGGGCGAGCAGTACTTC

d_gene: .
j_gene: TRBJ1-5
abundance: .
v_gene: TRBV30
CDR3aa: CAWAQGMKQPQHF
CDR3nt: TGTGCCTGGGCGCAGGGTATGAAACAGCCCCAGCATTTT

d_gene: TRBD1
j_gene: TRBJ1-2
abundance: .
v_gene: TRBV10-3
CDR3aa: CAISGLGQGRYYGYTF
CDR3nt: TGTGCCATCAGTGGTTTGGGACAGGGAAGATACTATGGCTACACCTTC

d_gene: .
j_gene: TRBJ1-6
abundance: .
v_gene: TRBV4-3
CDR3aa: CASSRLQGNNSPLHF
CDR3nt: TGCGCCAGCAGCCGCTTACAGGGAAATAATTCACCCCTCCACTTT

d_gene: TRBD2
j_gene: TRBJ2-1
abundance: .
v_gene: TRBV11-2
CDR3aa: CASSRWGLADSYNEQFF
CDR3nt: TGTGCCAGCAGCCGCTGGGGACTAGCGGACTCCTACAATGAGCAGTTCTTC

d_gene: TRBD1
j_gene: TRBJ1-1
abundance: few
v_gene: TRBV7-2
CDR3aa: CASSLAQGITEAFF
CDR3nt: TGTGCCAGCAGCTTAGCACAGGGGATAACTGAAGCTTTCTTT

d_gene: TRBD1
j_gene: TRBJ1-6
abundance: .
v_gene: TRBV5-5
CDR3aa: CASSLEGTGVGSLHF
CDR3nt: TGTGCCAGCAGCTTGGAGGGGACAGGGGTGGGGTCCCTCCACTTT

d_gene: .
j_gene: TRBJ2-3
abundance: .
v_gene: TRBV6-1
CDR3aa: CASNWTPRTDTQYF
CDR3nt: TGTGCCAGCAACTGGACACCTCGCACAGATACGCAGTATTTT

d_gene: .
j_gene: TRBJ2-1
abundance: .
v_gene: TRBV4-3
CDR3aa: CASSQRWGLYNEQFF
CDR3nt: TGCGCCAGCAGCCAGCGGTGGGGCCTGTACAATGAGCAGTTCTTC

d_gene: .
j_gene: TRBJ2-1
abundance: .
v_gene: TRBV5-1
CDR3aa: CASDVARGGSYNEQFF
CDR3nt: TGCGCCAGCGATGTTGCCAGGGGTGGCTCCTACAATGAGCAGTTCTTC

d_gene: TRBD2
j_gene: TRBJ2-1
abundance: .
v_gene: TRBV10-2
CDR3aa: CASSGADYSGINEQFF
CDR3nt: TGCGCCAGCAGTGGTGCGGATTATAGCGGGATCAATGAGCAGTTCTTC

d_gene: TRBD1
j_gene: TRBJ2-5
abundance: .
v_gene: TRBV25-1
CDR3aa: CASRTGAQETQYF
CDR3nt: TGTGCCAGCAGGACAGGGGCACAAGAGACCCAGTACTTC

d_gene: TRBD1
j_gene: TRBJ2-7
abundance: once
v_gene: TRBV30
CDR3aa: CAWSVGPTGVDYEQYF
CDR3nt: TGTGCCTGGAGTGTAGGCCCAACAGGGGTAGACTACGAGCAGTACTTC

d_gene: .
j_gene: TRBJ2-5
abundance: .
v_gene: TRBV5-6
CDR3aa: CASSTPRDYQETQYF
CDR3nt: TGTGCCAGCAGCACGCCCCGGGACTACCAAGAGACCCAGTACTTC

d_gene: .
j_gene: TRBJ2-7
abundance: .
v_gene: TRBV19
CDR3aa: CASRAGRAYEQYF
CDR3nt: TGTGCCAGTAGAGCGGGTCGAGCCTACGAGCAGTACTTC

d_gene: .
j_gene: TRBJ1-4
abundance: few
v_gene: TRBV6-5
CDR3aa: CASRLGANEKLFF
CDR3nt: TGTGCCAGCCGCTTGGGGGCTAACGAAAAACTGTTTTTT